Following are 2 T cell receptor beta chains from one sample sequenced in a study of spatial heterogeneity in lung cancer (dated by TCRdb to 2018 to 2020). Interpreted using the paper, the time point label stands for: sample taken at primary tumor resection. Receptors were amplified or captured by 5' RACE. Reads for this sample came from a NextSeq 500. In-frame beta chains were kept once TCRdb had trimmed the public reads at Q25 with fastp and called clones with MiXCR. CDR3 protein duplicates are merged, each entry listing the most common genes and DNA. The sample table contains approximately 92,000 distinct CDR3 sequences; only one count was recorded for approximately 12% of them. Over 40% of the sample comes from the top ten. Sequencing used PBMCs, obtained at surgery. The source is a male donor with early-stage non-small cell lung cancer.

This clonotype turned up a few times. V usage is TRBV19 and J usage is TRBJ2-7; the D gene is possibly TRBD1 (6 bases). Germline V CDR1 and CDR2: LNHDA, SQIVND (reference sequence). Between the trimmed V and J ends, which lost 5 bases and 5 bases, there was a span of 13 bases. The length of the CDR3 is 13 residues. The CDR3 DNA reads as TGTGCCAGTAGTCCCGGGGACACGGACGAGCAGTACTTC. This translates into CASSPGDTDEQYF.

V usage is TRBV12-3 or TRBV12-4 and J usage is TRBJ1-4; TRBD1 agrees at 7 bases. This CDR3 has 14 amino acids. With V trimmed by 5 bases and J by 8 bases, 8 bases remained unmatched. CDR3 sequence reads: CASSTRQGGEKLFF. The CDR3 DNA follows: TGTGCCAGCAGTACCCGACAGGGCGGGGAAAAACTGTTTTTT.